This is a list of T cell receptor beta chains from one sample in a study of blood T cell repertoires in COVID-19. Profiling relied on immunoSEQ multiplex PCR, and the TCRdb table lists in-frame clones only, not all of them. The data hold 540,000 or so clones, with 85% to 90% observed a single time. The sequenced sample was peripheral blood. All receptors come from a woman aged 50 to 60 with COVID-19, enrolled during active disease. The CDR3 runs from the conserved cysteine through the conserved F or W. D genes are given only for firm matches. Size tells how often a clone was seen (once, few, many) or the class of an expanded clone, and some rows leave it out.

DNA	CDR3	D	size	V	J
TGTGCCAGCAGTCTGGCGGGTGAGAACACCGGGGAGCTGTTTTTT	CASSLAGENTGELFF	-	-	TRBV6-2/TRBV6-3	TRBJ2-2
TGTGCCAGCAGCCAAGGTTGGGGGCCCGGGCCCCTCCACTTT	CASSQGWGPGPLHF	-	-	TRBV14	TRBJ1-6
TGTGCCAGCAGCCAAGGAACAGGGTCGGGAGAGCAGTACTTC	CASSQGTGSGEQYF	-	-	TRBV3-1/TRBV3-2	TRBJ2-7
TGTGCCAGCAGAGAGACAGGGAACTATGGCTACACCTTC	CASRETGNYGYTF	TRBD1	-	TRBV6-5	TRBJ1-2
TGTGCCAGCAGTACGGGGAGGGCAGATGAAAAACTGTTTTTT	CASSTGRADEKLFF	-	-	TRBV3-1/TRBV3-2	TRBJ1-4
TGTGCCAGCAGTTTATCGATGGACAGGGGTTATCAGCCCCAGCATTTT	CASSLSMDRGYQPQHF	TRBD1	-	TRBV27	TRBJ1-5
TGTGCCAGCAGCGAAGGACTCCTAAGCGCAGATACGCAGTATTTT	CASSEGLLSADTQYF	-	-	TRBV9	TRBJ2-3
TGTGCCAGCAGCTTAGCTGGGGGGGACAGGGTTAATGAGCAGTTCTTC	CASSLAGGDRVNEQFF	TRBD1	-	TRBV11-3	TRBJ2-1
TGCGCCAGCAGCCAAGGGGGTAGACAGTCCCCCTTC	CASSQGGRQSPF	-	-	TRBV4-1	TRBJ1-2
TGTGCCAGCAGTTACACAGCCTACTACGAGCAGTACTTC	CASSYTAYYEQYF	-	-	TRBV12-3/TRBV12-4	TRBJ2-7
TGTGCCAGTAGCCCGGCGGGGCTTCGGACTGAAGCTTTCTTT	CASSPAGLRTEAFF	-	-	TRBV19	TRBJ1-1
TGTGCCAGTAGTATGGGGAGGAAAGAGACCCAGTACTTC	CASSMGRKETQYF	-	-	TRBV19	TRBJ2-5
TGTGCCAGCAGCGCAGGGGCGGGTGGGGACGGCGGGGAGCTGTTTTTT	CASSAGAGGDGGELFF	-	-	TRBV9	TRBJ2-2
TGTGCCAGCAGCTCGGACTTAGTCGGGGAGCAGTTCTTC	CASSSDLVGEQFF	-	-	TRBV7-2	TRBJ2-1
TGTGCCAGCTCACCATGGCAGGGGATCACTGAAGCTTTCTTT	CASSPWQGITEAFF	-	few	TRBV18	TRBJ1-1
TGTGCCAGCAGTGAACGGGCAGGGCGCGAAAAACTGTTTTTT	CASSERAGREKLFF	-	-	TRBV6-1	TRBJ1-4
TGTGCCAGCACCTTTGGACTCGCATCAGCTTTCTTT	CASTFGLASAFF	-	-	TRBV12-3/TRBV12-4	TRBJ1-1
TGTGCCAGCAGCTTTTCGGGGGGTGAAGCTTTCTTT	CASSFSGGEAFF	-	-	TRBV7-8	TRBJ1-1
TGTGCCAGCAGCGGGGGACAGGCACGCGGTACGCAGTATTTT	CASSGGQARGTQYF	TRBD1	-	TRBV9	TRBJ2-3
TGTGCCAGCAGCGCCGGGACAGACGCCTACGAGCAGTACTTC	CASSAGTDAYEQYF	TRBD1	once	TRBV3-1/TRBV3-2	TRBJ2-7
TGTGCCAGCAGCGTAGCTCGGGGGAGTTCATCACCCCTCCACTTT	CASSVARGSSSPLHF	-	-	TRBV9	TRBJ1-6
TGTGCCAGCTCGCTTATACAGGGCGTTGAAGCTTTCTTT	CASSLIQGVEAFF	-	-	TRBV18	TRBJ1-1
TGTGCCAGCAGCCTGAGAGTTGCAGGGAACACTGAAGCTTTCTTT	CASSLRVAGNTEAFF	-	-	TRBV11-2	TRBJ1-1
TGTGCCGGACAGGGCGGAATTAAGACCCAGTACTTC	CAGQGGIKTQYF	TRBD1	-	TRBV30	TRBJ2-5
TGCGCCAGCAGCGGGCCCGGATACGGCTACACCTTC	CASSGPGYGYTF	-	-	TRBV5-1	TRBJ1-2
TGCGCCAGCAGCTTAGGCGGGGGCACAGATACGCAGTATTTT	CASSLGGGTDTQYF	-	-	TRBV5-1	TRBJ2-3
TGTGCCAGCAGTACCCTGCGGGGGCCAATCCTCTCCTACGAGCAGTACTTC	CASSTLRGPILSYEQYF	-	-	TRBV27	TRBJ2-7
TGTGCCAGCAGCGGTAATAGCGGGGGGACAACAGATACGCAGTATTTT	CASSGNSGGTTDTQYF	TRBD2	-	TRBV9	TRBJ2-3
TGTGCCAGCAGCAACGAAACAGGGGGCAGGGAAGCTTTCTTT	CASSNETGGREAFF	-	-	TRBV21-1	TRBJ1-1
TGTGCCAGTTGGGGGACAAGGGAGCCTGGAAACACCATATATTTT	CASWGTREPGNTIYF	-	-	TRBV19	TRBJ1-3
TGTGCCAGTAGTATACGGTGGGAGGGTGGTGGAGAGACCCAGTACTTC	CASSIRWEGGGETQYF	TRBD2	-	TRBV19	TRBJ2-5
TGTGCCAGCAGCCCCCCGATAGTGAACACTGAAGCTTTCTTT	CASSPPIVNTEAFF	-	-	TRBV11-2	TRBJ1-1
TGTGCCAGCAGCGCCACAGGGGGCAGTCAGCCCCAGCATTTT	CASSATGGSQPQHF	TRBD1	-	TRBV9	TRBJ1-5
TGTGCTAGTGGGGTCGACAGGGTCTACGAGCAGTACTTC	CASGVDRVYEQYF	TRBD1	once	TRBV12-5	TRBJ2-7
TGTGCCCTAGGGGGGAACACTGAAGCTTTCTTT	CALGGNTEAFF	-	-	TRBV30	TRBJ1-1
TGTGCCAGCAGCGAGGGCCGGAGACAAAGAGCTTTCTTT	CASSEGRRQRAFF	-	-	TRBV5-5	TRBJ1-1
TGTGCCAGCAGCTCCGGGACAGGGCTTGAAAAACTGTTTTTT	CASSSGTGLEKLFF	TRBD1	-	TRBV7-6	TRBJ1-4
TGCGCCAGCAGCCCCGGAGTCCTGGGTACCGGGGAGCTGTTTTTT	CASSPGVLGTGELFF	-	few	TRBV5-1	TRBJ2-2
TGTGCCAGTAGTGAGGGGACAGGGTTGAACACTGAAGCTTTCTTT	CASSEGTGLNTEAFF	TRBD1	-	TRBV19	TRBJ1-1
TGTGCCAGCAGCTTAGGGCAGGGTAGAGCTTTCTTT	CASSLGQGRAFF	-	-	TRBV11-3	TRBJ1-1
TGTGCCAGCAGCCCCAACAGGGGAAACACTGAAGCTTTCTTT	CASSPNRGNTEAFF	TRBD1	-	TRBV5-4	TRBJ1-1
TGTGCCAGCATCCCCGGGGCGGGGTGGAACACCGGGGAGCTGTTTTTT	CASIPGAGWNTGELFF	-	-	TRBV11-2	TRBJ2-2
TGTGCCAGCAGGATACAGGTTAACTCTGGAAACACCATATATTTT	CASRIQVNSGNTIYF	-	-	TRBV6-5	TRBJ1-3
TGTGCCAGCAGTTCGGACCGGAGGTTGAACACCGGGGAGCTGTTTTTT	CASSSDRRLNTGELFF	-	few	TRBV6-5	TRBJ2-2
TGTGCCAGCAATCCACAGGGGGCCTATGGCTACACCTTC	CASNPQGAYGYTF	TRBD1	-	TRBV2	TRBJ1-2
TGTGCCACCCCCCCATGGGGCCTTAATGAAAAACTGTTTTTT	CATPPWGLNEKLFF	-	-	TRBV21-1	TRBJ1-4
TGTGCCAGTAGGTCCCCGGTCCTAAACCAGCCCCAGCATTTT	CASRSPVLNQPQHF	-	-	TRBV19	TRBJ1-5
TGTGCCAGCAGCCTAGAGGCAGATACGCAGTATTTT	CASSLEADTQYF	-	-	TRBV2	TRBJ2-3
TGTGCCAGCAGCTTAGAGGGGTTGATAGGACAGGCCATTTATGGCTACACCTTC	CASSLEGLIGQAIYGYTF	TRBD1	-	TRBV7-9	TRBJ1-2
TGTGCCAGCAGCTTAGGGGACAGGGGAGGAGAGACCCAGTACTTC	CASSLGDRGGETQYF	TRBD1	-	TRBV11-2	TRBJ2-5
TGTGCCAGCAGCTTCAGGGCTCTCTCTGGAAACACCATATATTTT	CASSFRALSGNTIYF	-	-	TRBV7-2	TRBJ1-3
TGCGCCAGCAGCCCGCAGGGGGGTTACACTGAAGCTTTCTTT	CASSPQGGYTEAFF	TRBD1	-	TRBV5-1	TRBJ1-1
TGTGCCAGCTCACCACCGGAGGGGGCTATCTATGGCTACACCTTC	CASSPPEGAIYGYTF	TRBD1	-	TRBV18	TRBJ1-2
TGTGCCAGCATCGCAAGCGGGGGGGCCAGAGATACGCAGTATTTT	CASIASGGARDTQYF	TRBD2	once	TRBV6-5	TRBJ2-3